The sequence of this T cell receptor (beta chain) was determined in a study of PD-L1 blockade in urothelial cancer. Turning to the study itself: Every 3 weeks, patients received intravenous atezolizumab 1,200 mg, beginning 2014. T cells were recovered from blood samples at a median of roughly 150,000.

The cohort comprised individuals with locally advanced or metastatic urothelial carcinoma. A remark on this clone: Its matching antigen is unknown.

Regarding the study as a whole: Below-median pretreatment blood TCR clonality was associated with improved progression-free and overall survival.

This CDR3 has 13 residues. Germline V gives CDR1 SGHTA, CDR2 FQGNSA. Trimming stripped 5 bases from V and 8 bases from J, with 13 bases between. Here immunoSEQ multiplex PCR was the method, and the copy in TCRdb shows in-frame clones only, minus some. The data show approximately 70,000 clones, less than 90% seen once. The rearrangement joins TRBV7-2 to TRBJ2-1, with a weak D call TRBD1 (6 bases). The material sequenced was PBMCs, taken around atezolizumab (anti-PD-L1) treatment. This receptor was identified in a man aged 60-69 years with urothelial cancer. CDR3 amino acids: CASSTYRDHEQFF. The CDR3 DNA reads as TGTGCCAGCAGCACCTACAGGGACCATGAGCAGTTCTTC. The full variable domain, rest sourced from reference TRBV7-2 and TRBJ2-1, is GAGVSQSPSNKVTEKGKDVELRCDPISGHTALYWYRQSLGQGLEFLIYFQGNSAPDKSGLPSDRFSAERTGGSVSTLTIQRTQQEDSAVYLCASSTYRDHEQFFGPGTRLTVL.